This T cell receptor beta chain was recorded in a study of control samples from healthy donors and cancer patients. Per the germline V gene, CDR1 is DFQATT and CDR2 is SNEGSKA (reference sequence). This CDR3 comprises 13 residues. The germline V and J ends were trimmed by 3 bases and 0 bases, with 6 bases remaining between them. This clone was recorded once. Sequencing used immunoSEQ multiplex PCR; TCRdb keeps in-frame clones, though not all of them. The profile covers 70,000 to 90,000 clones, with about 93% appearing a single time and 4.5% to 6% taken by the ten largest. The specimen sequenced was blood. The source of this sequence is a woman younger than 30 in good health. This sequence joins TRBV20-1 and TRBJ1-5; no clear D gene. CDR3 loop: CSASLSSNQPQHF. The CDR3 DNA sequence: TGCAGTGCTAGTCTGAGTAGCAATCAGCCCCAGCATTTT.